Listed below are T cell receptor beta chains from one sample, sequenced in a study of glioma-infiltrating T cells. TCRdb re-called the multiplex PCR reads with MiXCR, one entry per CDR3 protein. The table has 100,000 to 150,000 distinct CDR3 sequences, roughly 23% seen once; the top ten hold around 15%. The sample comprised glioma tissue, nonneoplastic brain tissue, or PBMCs (not recorded which). These receptors originate from a human donor with low-grade glioma or glioblastoma, undergoing nonglioma brain surgery, or in good health (not recorded which). Each CDR3 is given with its conserved first and last residue. D genes are given only for firm matches. The size field is filled for only some rows; it gives once, few, many or a size class.

>-|-|TRBJ1-2|TRBV9
TGTGCCAGCAGCGTAGGGCAGGGAGAAAGGAGAAACTATGGCTACACCTTC
CASSVGQGERRNYGYTF
>-|many|TRBJ1-2|TRBV4-2
TGTGCCAGCAGCCAAGAAGACTATGGCTACACCTTC
CASSQEDYGYTF
>-|-|TRBJ2-2|TRBV3-1
TGTGCCAGCAGCCTACAGCCGGGGGACACCGGGGAGCTGTTTTTT
CASSLQPGDTGELFF
>-|many|TRBJ2-4|TRBV19
TGTGCCAGTACCACGACAGCAACACTAGCCAAAAACATTCAGTACTTC
CASTTTATLAKNIQYF
>TRBD1|many|TRBJ1-5|TRBV6-1
TGTGCCAGCAGTCGTATCACAGGGGATCAGCCCCAGCATTTT
CASSRITGDQPQHF
>TRBD2|many|TRBJ2-5|TRBV28
TGTGCCAGCCGACCCGGGGGGGAGACCCAGTACTTC
CASRPGGETQYF
>TRBD2|few|TRBJ2-3|TRBV5-1
TGCGCCAGCAGCTTGGTTGCGGGAGGGTTTGCAGATACGCAGTATTTT
CASSLVAGGFADTQYF
>TRBD1|many|TRBJ1-2|TRBV7-2
TGTGCCAGCAGCATTGGGACAGGGGGCCCTAACTATGGCTACACCTTC
CASSIGTGGPNYGYTF
>-|-|TRBJ1-2|TRBV24-1
TGTGCCACCAGTGATAAACAGGATCGGCGTGGCTACACCTTC
CATSDKQDRRGYTF
>-|many|TRBJ2-7|TRBV4-1
TGCGCCAGCAGCCAAGACAAGGTCGAGCAGTACTTC
CASSQDKVEQYF
>TRBD1|many|TRBJ2-5|TRBV4-2
TGTGCCAGCAGCTGGGGACAGAAAGAGACCCAGTACTTC
CASSWGQKETQYF
>-|many|TRBJ2-7|TRBV5-4
TGTGCCAGCAGCTTGGGGGGGACAACCTACGAGCAGTACTTC
CASSLGGTTYEQYF
>TRBD2|-|TRBJ2-7|TRBV6-2/TRBV6-3
TGTGCCAGCAGTTACCGATTACCCGACACCCCGGGGGGAAGGTACGAGCAGTACTTC
CASSYRLPDTPGGRYEQYF
>TRBD1|many|TRBJ2-7|TRBV7-8
TGTGCCAGCAGCTGGGACAGGGAGGGCGAGCAGTACTTC
CASSWDREGEQYF
>-|many|TRBJ2-5|TRBV27
TGTGCCAGTGGAAAAGAGACCCAGTACTTC
CASGKETQYF
>-|many|TRBJ2-6|TRBV4-2
TGTGCCAGCAGCCAAGATAAACTGTACTCTGGGGCCAACGTCCTGACTTTC
CASSQDKLYSGANVLTF
>-|many|TRBJ1-5|TRBV12-3/TRBV12-4
TGTGCCAGCAGTTTCTCCCGACAGCCCCAGCATTTT
CASSFSRQPQHF
>TRBD2|many|TRBJ2-3|TRBV7-9
TGTGCCAGCAGCCGCCCTAGCGGGAGTAGCACAGATACGCAGTATTTT
CASSRPSGSSTDTQYF
>-|many|TRBJ2-6|TRBV6-1
TGTGCCAGCAGTATTCCAGGGGGGAGCGCCAACGTCCTGACTTTC
CASSIPGGSANVLTF
>TRBD2|-|TRBJ2-1|TRBV15
TGTGCCACCAGCAGGGGACAGGGACTAGCGGGAGGGGATGAGCAGTTCTTC
CATSRGQGLAGGDEQFF
>-|many|TRBJ1-1|TRBV5-5
TGTGCCAGCAGCGTCGGGGCCAGCACTGAAGCTTTCTTT
CASSVGASTEAFF
>-|many|TRBJ1-5|TRBV28
TGTGCCAGCAGTTTTTCACAGCCCCAGCATTTT
CASSFSQPQHF
>TRBD1|-|TRBJ2-3|TRBV7-8
TGTGCCAGCAGCCCTGGGACAGGGTTCACAGATACGCAGTATTTT
CASSPGTGFTDTQYF
>-|many|TRBJ2-5|TRBV27
TGTGCCAGCAGTTTCCGGATAGGTGCGACCCAGTACTTC
CASSFRIGATQYF
>TRBD1|many|TRBJ2-7|TRBV27
TGTGCCAGCAGTTCGGGACAGGGGCTTTGGGAGCAGTACTTC
CASSSGQGLWEQYF
>-|few|TRBJ1-5|TRBV19
TGTGCCAGTAGATATGGACCTTTGGGCAATCAGCCCCAGCATTTT
CASRYGPLGNQPQHF
>-|many|TRBJ2-7|TRBV27
TGTGCCAGCAGTCTACAGGGTTTCTCGTCCTACGAGCAGTACTTC
CASSLQGFSSYEQYF
>-|many|TRBJ1-1|TRBV20-1
TGCAGTGCTAGAGACCTGGGGCTGGGACCGCCGAACACTGAAGCTTTCTTT
CSARDLGLGPPNTEAFF
>-|many|TRBJ1-5|TRBV14
TGTGCCAGCAGCCAAGATCCTCAGCCCCAGCATTTT
CASSQDPQPQHF
>-|-|TRBJ1-1|TRBV6-2/TRBV6-3
TGTGCCAGCAGTTACGTACCCCACAGGGTAATCTCCACTGAAGCTTTCTTT
CASSYVPHRVISTEAFF
>-|many|TRBJ1-2|TRBV6-1
TGTGCCAGCAGCTTCAACAGGGAAGCAGGCGTGAACTATGGCTACACCTTC
CASSFNREAGVNYGYTF
>-|many|TRBJ2-7|TRBV6-1
TGTGCCAGCAACCCAGGAGTTGATAACGAGCAGTACTTC
CASNPGVDNEQYF
>-|many|TRBJ2-5|TRBV4-1
TGCGCCAGCAGCCAAGACCGAGAGACCCAGTACTTC
CASSQDRETQYF
>-|many|TRBJ2-3|TRBV2
TGTGCCAGCATCGAACTTGGTAGGCATAACACAGATACGCAGTATTTT
CASIELGRHNTDTQYF
>-|many|TRBJ2-3|TRBV2
TGTGCCAGCAGTGAACCCCCCTTACAAACTAGCACAGATACGCAGTATTTT
CASSEPPLQTSTDTQYF
>TRBD2|many|TRBJ2-1|TRBV15
TGTGCCACCAGCAGACGTCATTCTAGCGGGCGTTACAATGAGCAGTTCTTC
CATSRRHSSGRYNEQFF
>TRBD2|many|TRBJ2-1|TRBV7-2
TGTGCCAGCACCCCCGGGCGGGAGACATGGGAGCAGTTCTTC
CASTPGRETWEQFF
>-|many|TRBJ2-7|TRBV10-3
TGTGCCATCTCTGAAGCGTACGAGCAGTACTTC
CAISEAYEQYF
>TRBD1|many|TRBJ2-2|TRBV4-1
TGCGCCAGCAGCCAACTCGGGACAGGGAGGAACACCGGGGAGCTGTTTTTT
CASSQLGTGRNTGELFF
>TRBD1|-|TRBJ2-7|TRBV5-1
TGCGCCAGCAGCCGCTCCTGGACAGGGGCGGGCGAGCAGTACTTC
CASSRSWTGAGEQYF
>-|many|TRBJ2-1|TRBV7-2
TGTGCCTGCAGCGTTGGCTCCTACAATGAGCAGTTCTTC
CACSVGSYNEQFF
>TRBD1|many|TRBJ2-7|TRBV20-1
TGCAGTGCTAGAGTACAGGGGGTCTACGAGCAGTACTTC
CSARVQGVYEQYF
>TRBD2|once|TRBJ2-1|TRBV4-1
TGCGCCAGCAGCCAACCGGGACTAGCGGGAGGATCCTACAATGAGCAGTTCTTC
CASSQPGLAGGSYNEQFF
>-|many|TRBJ2-1|TRBV14
TGTGCCAGCAGCCACCCGCCGACTCAGCAGTTCTTC
CASSHPPTQQFF
>-|few|TRBJ2-7|TRBV3-1
TGTGCCAGCAGCCGTACAATCGGTTCCTACGAGCAGTACTTC
CASSRTIGSYEQYF
>-|many|TRBJ2-1|TRBV20-1
TGCAGTATTGCGTTAGGGGGGAGAGGTAACAATGAGCAGTTCTTC
CSIALGGRGNNEQFF
>-|-|TRBJ2-7|TRBV6-6
TGTGCCAGCAGTTACTCGGGGGGCAGAGAGCAGTACTTC
CASSYSGGREQYF
>TRBD2|few|TRBJ2-3|TRBV9
TGTGCCAGCAGCTACACGGGGCTAGCGGACACAGATACGCAGTATTTT
CASSYTGLADTDTQYF
>TRBD2|many|TRBJ2-1|TRBV3-1
TGTGCCAGCAGCCAAGATTTACTAGCGGGAGACTGGAACAATGAGCAGTTCTTC
CASSQDLLAGDWNNEQFF
>TRBD1|many|TRBJ1-1|TRBV10-3
TGTGCCATCAGTGAGCTACGGGACAGTGAAGCTTTCTTT
CAISELRDSEAFF
>-|many|TRBJ2-1|TRBV6-2/TRBV6-3
TGTGCCAGCAGTTACTTCGGGAGTGGTGAGCAGTTCTTC
CASSYFGSGEQFF